The rows below give T cell receptor beta chains drawn from one sample of a study of naive CD8 T cells in extremely preterm neonates. Clones were sequenced by immunoSEQ multiplex PCR, and TCRdb holds only the in-frame ones, with some missing. The sample has 4,500 to 6,000 clones; roughly 97% are singletons. The material sequenced was naive CD8+ T cells from cord blood. These receptor sequences come from a newborn in good health. CDR3s include the opening cysteine and the closing phenylalanine or tryptophan. Clone size is given for some rows only: seen once, a few or many times, or a class if the clone is expanded.

V gene: TRBV5-1
clone size: once
CDR3 protein: CASSLDAGNTEAFF

V gene: TRBV4-1
clone size: NA
CDR3 protein: CASSQAEGSGTEAFF

V gene: TRBV25-1
clone size: NA
CDR3 protein: CASSEYGDSYSPLHF

V gene: TRBV6-1
clone size: NA
CDR3 protein: CASSTGGWDTGELFF

V gene: TRBV23-1
clone size: NA
CDR3 protein: CASSQEGTEYSNQPQHF

V gene: TRBV5-1
clone size: NA
CDR3 protein: CASSFSSGGGLNTGELFF

V gene: TRBV15
clone size: NA
CDR3 protein: CATSTGTGDETQYF

V gene: TRBV27
clone size: NA
CDR3 protein: CASSLSSADTQYF

V gene: TRBV4-3
clone size: NA
CDR3 protein: CASSQGVGDYSIYEQYF

V gene: TRBV19
clone size: NA
CDR3 protein: CASSINGVTEAFF

V gene: TRBV12-1
clone size: NA
CDR3 protein: CASSSEHTPRPYQETQYF

V gene: TRBV5-6
clone size: once
CDR3 protein: CASSGLAGGLAKNIQYF

V gene: TRBV13
clone size: NA
CDR3 protein: CASSSVAGGFSGELFF

V gene: TRBV7-6
clone size: NA
CDR3 protein: CASSLGGGYTEAFF

V gene: TRBV11-2
clone size: NA
CDR3 protein: CASSRAESSYNEQFF

V gene: TRBV7-2
clone size: NA
CDR3 protein: CASSLDGGAPEQYF

V gene: TRBV19
clone size: NA
CDR3 protein: CASTLAGYNEQFF

V gene: TRBV9
clone size: NA
CDR3 protein: CASSVAASGNYEQYF

V gene: TRBV4-1
clone size: NA
CDR3 protein: CASSQGGKGTEAFF

V gene: TRBV6-5
clone size: NA
CDR3 protein: CASSYRGSIYEQYF

V gene: TRBV11-2
clone size: NA
CDR3 protein: CASSPRGGNEYNEQFF

V gene: TRBV19
clone size: NA
CDR3 protein: CASSIYGGAYEQYF

V gene: TRBV4-1
clone size: NA
CDR3 protein: CASSPRQGVNTEAFF

V gene: TRBV5-1
clone size: NA
CDR3 protein: CASSYYGWTGDTGELFF

V gene: TRBV6-5
clone size: NA
CDR3 protein: CASTGQLNTGELFF

V gene: TRBV27
clone size: NA
CDR3 protein: CASSSSTGEFSYEQYF

V gene: TRBV9
clone size: NA
CDR3 protein: CASSVATESNTGELFF

V gene: TRBV19
clone size: NA
CDR3 protein: CASSISTLGGNEQFF

V gene: TRBV5-1
clone size: NA
CDR3 protein: CASSLDGIAGGLAEQYF

V gene: TRBV9
clone size: NA
CDR3 protein: CASSGQNTEAFF

V gene: TRBV12-5
clone size: once
CDR3 protein: CASGFTGSYEQYF

V gene: TRBV19
clone size: few
CDR3 protein: CASSPPPSGPSYEQYF

V gene: TRBV2
clone size: NA
CDR3 protein: CASSDGVTEAFF

V gene: TRBV19
clone size: NA
CDR3 protein: CASSMLAGSSYNEQFF

V gene: TRBV27
clone size: NA
CDR3 protein: CASSLFRSSYNEQFF

V gene: TRBV27
clone size: NA
CDR3 protein: CASSLGSGGAGELFF

V gene: TRBV2
clone size: NA
CDR3 protein: CASSEGGGLTDTQYF

V gene: TRBV11-2
clone size: NA
CDR3 protein: CASSLDSSYNEQFF

V gene: TRBV4-2
clone size: few
CDR3 protein: CASRQANEKLFF

V gene: TRBV28
clone size: NA
CDR3 protein: CASQTTDYSNQPQHF

V gene: TRBV9
clone size: NA
CDR3 protein: CASSVEAEANYGYTF

V gene: TRBV4-3
clone size: NA
CDR3 protein: CASSQGQGLYEQFF